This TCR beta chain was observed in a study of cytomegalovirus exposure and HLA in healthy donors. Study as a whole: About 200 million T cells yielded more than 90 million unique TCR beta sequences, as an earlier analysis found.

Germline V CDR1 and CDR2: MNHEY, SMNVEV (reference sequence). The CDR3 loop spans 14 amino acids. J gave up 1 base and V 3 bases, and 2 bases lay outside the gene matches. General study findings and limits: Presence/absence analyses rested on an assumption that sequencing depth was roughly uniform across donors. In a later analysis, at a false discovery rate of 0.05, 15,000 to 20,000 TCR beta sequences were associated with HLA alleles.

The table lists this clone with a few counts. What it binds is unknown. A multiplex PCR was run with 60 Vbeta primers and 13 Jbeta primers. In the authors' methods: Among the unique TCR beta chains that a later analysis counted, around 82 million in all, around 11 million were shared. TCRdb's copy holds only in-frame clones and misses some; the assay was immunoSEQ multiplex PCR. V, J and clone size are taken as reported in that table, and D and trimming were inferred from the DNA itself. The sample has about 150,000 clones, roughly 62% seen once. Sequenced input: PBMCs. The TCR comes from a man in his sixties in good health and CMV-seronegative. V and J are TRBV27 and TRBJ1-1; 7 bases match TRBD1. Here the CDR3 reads CASSLDRRNTEAFF. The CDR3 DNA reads TGTGCCAGCAGTTTGGACAGGAGGAACACTGAAGCTTTCTTT.